The 18 T cell receptor beta chains in this list originate from one sample, sequenced in a study of long-term antiretroviral therapy in people with HIV. At survey level, the immunoSEQ assay was run in its v3.0 version. The assay was immunoSEQ multiplex PCR, and TCRdb's table has in-frame clones only and misses some. The table records 15,000 to 20,000 clones, about four fifths of them present only once. Here the sequenced sample was unsorted PBMCs, taken at the start of antiretroviral therapy. The receptors were gathered from a man aged 30-40 years with HIV.

This chain joins TRBV18 and TRBJ2-5; 11 bases fit TRBD2. In germline, CDR1 is KGHSH, CDR2 LQKENI. J was trimmed by 5 bases and V by 8 bases; bases with no gene match: 4. CDR3 length equals 13 residues. For the CDR3, the DNA is TGTGCCAGCACCGGGACTAGCGGTGAGACCCAGTACTTC. Translating gives CASTGTSGETQYF.

The V call is TRBV7-6, the J call TRBJ2-2; D remains ambiguous. Trimming removed 5 bases from V and 4 bases from J, with 2 bases in between. Germline assignment: CDR1 SGHVS and CDR2 FNYEAQ. This CDR3 has 11 residues. CDR3: CASSATGELFF. CDR3 DNA: TGTGCCAGCAGCGCCACCGGGGAGCTGTTTTTT. The full variable domain, in which reference TRBV7-6 and TRBJ2-2 provide the parts outside the CDR3, is GAGVSQSPRYKVTKRGQDVALRCDPISGHVSLYWYRQALGQGPEFLTYFNYEAQQDKSGLPNDRFSAERPEGSISTLTIQRTEQRDSAMYRCASSATGELFFGEGSRLTVL.

The chain joins TRBV4-2 to TRBJ1-3, with a weak D call TRBD1 (5 bases). Germline V gene sequence: CDR1 LGHNA, CDR2 YNFKEQ. The V gene lost 0 bases and the J gene lost 0 bases, with 18 bases spanning the gap. The CDR3 has 19 residues. CDR3 nucleotides: TGTGCCAGCAGCCAAGACCTTGTGTCGACAGCTAGCTCTGGAAACACCATATATTTT. Its protein product is CASSQDLVSTASSGNTIYF.

DNA for the CDR3: TGTGCCAGCAGCATTACCCCGGACAATGAGCAGTTCTTC. It specifies CASSITPDNEQFF. V gene TRBV11-2 combines with J gene TRBJ2-1; D remains ambiguous. The V end was cut by 5 bases, the J end by 5 bases, with 10 bases between. This CDR3 comprises 13 residues. Germline V CDR1 and CDR2: SGHAT, FQNNGV. The full variable domain, rest sourced from reference TRBV11-2 and TRBJ2-1, is EAGVAQSPRYKIIEKRQSVAFWCNPISGHATLYWYQQILGQGPKLLIQFQNNGVVDDSQLPKDRFSAERLKGVDSTLKIQPAKLEDSAVYLCASSITPDNEQFFGPGTRLTVL.

CDR3 in DNA: TGCGCCAGCAGCTTTGACGTGAGCTCCTACGAGCAGTACTTC. Residues: CASSFDVSSYEQYF. This chain joins TRBV5-1 and TRBJ2-5, with D unresolved. The last part of the DNA fits TRBJ2-7 better; the J call may be wrong. This CDR3 has 14 amino acids. The germline V gene has CDR1 SGHRS and CDR2 YFSETQ.

This chain's CDR3 is CASSRDSRRSYEQYF. The CDR3 DNA follows: TGTGCCAGCTCACGGGACAGCCGCAGGTCCTACGAGCAGTACTTC. The chain combines TRBV18 with TRBJ2-7; 7 positions agree with TRBD1. V shed 4 bases, J shed 1 base, and the junction held 7 bases outside the gene matches. The CDR3 consists of 15 residues. The germline V gene encodes CDR1 KGHSH and CDR2 LQKENI.

The chain combines TRBV6-5 with TRBJ1-1; D uncertain. The CDR3 totals 13 residues. The V gene's germline CDR1 is MNHEY and CDR2 SVGAGI. The V end was cut by 1 base, the J end by 7 bases, with 10 bases between. The CDR3 DNA is TGTGCCAGCAGTTACTGGGGAGGAATTGAAGCTTTCTTT. This gives the protein CASSYWGGIEAFF.

The rearrangement joins TRBV6-1 to TRBJ2-7; D possibly corresponds to TRBD1 (6 bases). CDR3 length: 16 amino acids. CDR1 MNHNS and CDR2 SASEGT come from the germline V gene. V was pared by 3 bases and J by 0 bases, with 15 bases between. CDR3 region: CASSDGQSLVSYEQYF. The CDR3 coding sequence is TGTGCCAGCAGTGATGGACAGAGCCTAGTCTCCTACGAGCAGTACTTC.

The CDR3 spells CASSSTASNYGYTF. The CDR3 DNA reads TGTGCCAGCAGTTCGACAGCTTCTAACTATGGCTACACCTTC. The chain recombines TRBV28 with TRBJ1-2; perhaps TRBD1 as D (5 bases). V lost 4 bases and J 0 bases, leaving 9 bases between the germline ends. From germline, CDR1 is MDHEN and CDR2 SYDVKM. The CDR3 has 14 amino acids.

The rearrangement uses TRBV19 and TRBJ1-1; no clear D gene. The CDR3 consists of 11 residues. V lost 3 bases and J 11 bases, leaving 10 bases between the germline ends. Germline V gene sequence: CDR1 LNHDA, CDR2 SQIVND (reference sequence). DNA for the CDR3: TGTGCCAGTAGTATTACCGGAAAGGCTTTCTTT. It encodes CASSITGKAFF.

DNA of the CDR3: TGTGCCAGCAGTGATGGAGACACCGGGGAGCTGTTTTTT. Its translation is CASSDGDTGELFF. The V call is TRBV6-4, the J call TRBJ2-2; D gene ambiguous. Trimming pared 3 bases from V and 3 bases from J, leaving 5 bases between. The CDR3 extends over 13 amino acids. Germline V gives CDR1 MRHNA, CDR2 SNTAGT.

This chain links TRBV6-1 with TRBJ2-7; the match to TRBD2 covers 12 bases. The CDR3 extends over 16 amino acids. Per the germline V gene, CDR1 is MNHNS and CDR2 is SASEGT. V was pared by 4 bases and J by 0 bases, with 4 bases of the junction left unmatched. The DNA of the CDR3 is TGTGCCAGCAGTGGGGGACTAGCGGGTTTCTCCTACGAGCAGTACTTC. Residues: CASSGGLAGFSYEQYF.

This clone was seen once. This chain connects TRBV7-2 to TRBJ2-5; 8 bases agree with TRBD1. This CDR3 has 14 residues. The trim removed 5 bases at V and 5 bases at J, leaving 7 bases unmatched. From germline, CDR1 is SGHTA and CDR2 FQGNSA. CDR3 in DNA: TGTGCCAGCAGCCCTCAGGGGGCTGGGGAGACCCAGTACTTC. As protein: CASSPQGAGETQYF.

The rearrangement joins TRBV4-1 to TRBJ1-2; TRBD1 might be the D (5 bases). This CDR3 has 13 amino acids. Germline V gene data show CDR1 as MGHRA and CDR2 as YSYEKL. V was trimmed by 1 base and J by 4 bases, leaving 7 bases between them. For the CDR3, the DNA is TGCGCCAGCAGCCAAGGGGACCTCTATGGCTACACCTTC. Its protein product is CASSQGDLYGYTF.

The chain uses TRBV5-1 and TRBJ1-2; D remains unclear. Trimming removed 0 bases from V and 5 bases from J, with 8 bases in between. Looked up from germline, CDR1 is SGHRS and CDR2 is YFSETQ. The CDR3 length is 13 residues. The CDR3 coding sequence is TGCGCCAGCAGCTTGGCTGCGACTTATGGCTACACCTTC. Translating it yields CASSLAATYGYTF.

This sequence joins TRBV5-1 and TRBJ2-2; 9 positions match TRBD2. CDR3 length: 18 residues. The ends lost 1 base at V and 2 bases at J; junction bases unmatched: 9. Germline V gene data show CDR1 as SGHRS and CDR2 as YFSETQ. In DNA form, the CDR3 reads TGCGCCAGCAGCTTGAGCACTAGCGGGTATGGTAACACCGGGGAGCTGTTTTTT. Protein product: CASSLSTSGYGNTGELFF.

The rearrangement uses TRBV4-3 and TRBJ2-7, with 7 positions matching TRBD1. The CDR3 is 17 residues long. Germline-derived CDR1 and CDR2 are LGHNA and YSLEER. V was pared by 0 bases and J by 4 bases, with 12 bases of the junction left unmatched. The CDR3 nucleotides are TGCGCCAGCAGCCAAGAACGTTCGCACAGGGGACCTTACGAGCAGTACTTC. As protein: CASSQERSHRGPYEQYF.

This clone has just a few counts. A read error may account for a junction end that differs from germline. The rearrangement links TRBV19 to TRBJ1-2, with 8 bases fitting TRBD1. The length of the CDR3 is 13 residues. The V gene's germline CDR1 is LNHDA and CDR2 SQIVND (reference sequence). Here the CDR3 reads CASSTWTGFAGAF. CDR3 in DNA: TGTGCCAGTAGTACCTGGACAGGGTTCGCAGGAGCCTTC.